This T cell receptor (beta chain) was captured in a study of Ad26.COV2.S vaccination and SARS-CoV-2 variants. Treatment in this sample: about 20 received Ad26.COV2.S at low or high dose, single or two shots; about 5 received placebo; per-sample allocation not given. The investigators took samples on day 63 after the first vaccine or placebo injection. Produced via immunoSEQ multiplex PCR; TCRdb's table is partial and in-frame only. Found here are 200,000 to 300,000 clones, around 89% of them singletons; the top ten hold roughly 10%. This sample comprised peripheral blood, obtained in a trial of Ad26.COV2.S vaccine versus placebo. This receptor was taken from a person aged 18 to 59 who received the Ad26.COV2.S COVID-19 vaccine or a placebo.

For the CDR3, the DNA is TGTGCCTGGAAGACAGGGATAAATGAAAAACTGTTTTTT. Residues: CAWKTGINEKLFF. The chain uses TRBV30 and TRBJ1-4, with 7 bases fitting TRBD1. The CDR3 length is 13 residues. The germline CDR1 and CDR2 sequences are GTSNPN and SVGIG (reference sequence). With V trimmed by 4 bases and J by 5 bases, 4 bases remained unmatched.